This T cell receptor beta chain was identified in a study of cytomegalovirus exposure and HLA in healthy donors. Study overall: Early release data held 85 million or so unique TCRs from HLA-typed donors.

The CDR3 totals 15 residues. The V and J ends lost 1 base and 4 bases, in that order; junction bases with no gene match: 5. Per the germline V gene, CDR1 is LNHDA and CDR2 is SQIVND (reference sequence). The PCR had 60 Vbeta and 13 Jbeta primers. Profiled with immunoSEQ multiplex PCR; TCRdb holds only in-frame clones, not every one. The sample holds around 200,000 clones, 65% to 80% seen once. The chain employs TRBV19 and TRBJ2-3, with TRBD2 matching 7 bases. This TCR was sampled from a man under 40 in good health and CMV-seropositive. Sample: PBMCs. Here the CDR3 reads CASSIVGGDADTQYF. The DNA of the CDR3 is TGTGCCAGTAGTATAGTTGGGGGGGACGCAGATACGCAGTATTTT.